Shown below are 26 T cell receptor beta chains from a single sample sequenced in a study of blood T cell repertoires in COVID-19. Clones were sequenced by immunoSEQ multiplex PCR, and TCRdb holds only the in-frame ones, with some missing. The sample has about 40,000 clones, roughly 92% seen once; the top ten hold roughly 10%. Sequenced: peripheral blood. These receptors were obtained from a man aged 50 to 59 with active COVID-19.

The CDR3 is CASSQSGQGGTNEQFF. The CDR3, as DNA: TGTGCCAGCAGCCAGTCCGGACAGGGTGGAACGAATGAGCAGTTCTTC. This chain uses TRBV9 with TRBJ2-1; 8 bases agree with TRBD1. CDR1 SGDLS and CDR2 YYNGEE come from the germline V gene. V lost 4 bases to trimming and J lost 7 bases; unmatched junction nucleotides: 13. CDR3 length: 16 residues. Supplemented by reference TRBV9 and TRBJ2-1, the full variable domain reads DSGVTQTPKHLITATGQRVTLRCSPRSGDLSVYWYQQSLDQGLQFLIQYYNGEERAKGNILERFSAQQFPDLHSELNLSSLELGDSALYFCASSQSGQGGTNEQFFGPGTRLTVL.

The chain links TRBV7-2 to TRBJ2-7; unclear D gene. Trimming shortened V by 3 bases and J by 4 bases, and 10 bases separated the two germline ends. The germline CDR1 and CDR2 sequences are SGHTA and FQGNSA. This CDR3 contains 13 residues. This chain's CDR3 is CASSFNPAYEQYF. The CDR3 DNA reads TGTGCCAGCAGCTTTAATCCAGCGTACGAGCAGTACTTC. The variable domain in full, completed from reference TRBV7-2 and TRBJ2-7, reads GAGVSQSPSNKVTEKGKDVELRCDPISGHTALYWYRQSLGQGLEFLIYFQGNSAPDKSGLPSDRFSAERTGGSVSTLTIQRTQQEDSAVYLCASSFNPAYEQYFGPGTRLTVT.

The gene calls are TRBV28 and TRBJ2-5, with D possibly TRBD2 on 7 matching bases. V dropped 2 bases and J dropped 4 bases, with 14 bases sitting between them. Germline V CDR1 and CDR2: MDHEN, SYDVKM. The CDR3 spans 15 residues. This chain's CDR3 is CASSLRGGRGETQYF. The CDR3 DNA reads TGTGCCAGCAGTTTAAGGGGGGGAAGGGGAGAGACCCAGTACTTC.

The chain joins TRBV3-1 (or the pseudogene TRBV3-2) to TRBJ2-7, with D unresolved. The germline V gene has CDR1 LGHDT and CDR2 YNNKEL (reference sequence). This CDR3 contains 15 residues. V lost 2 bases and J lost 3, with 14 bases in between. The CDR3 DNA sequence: TGTGCCAGCAGCCAATTGCCCGAGACAAACTACGAGCAGTACTTC. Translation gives CASSQLPETNYEQYF.

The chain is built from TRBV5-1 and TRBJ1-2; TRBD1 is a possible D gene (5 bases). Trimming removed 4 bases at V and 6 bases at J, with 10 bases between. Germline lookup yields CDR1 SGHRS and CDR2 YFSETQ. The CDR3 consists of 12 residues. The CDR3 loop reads CASSPGRDGYTF. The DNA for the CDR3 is TGCGCCAGCAGCCCCGGCAGGGATGGCTACACCTTC.

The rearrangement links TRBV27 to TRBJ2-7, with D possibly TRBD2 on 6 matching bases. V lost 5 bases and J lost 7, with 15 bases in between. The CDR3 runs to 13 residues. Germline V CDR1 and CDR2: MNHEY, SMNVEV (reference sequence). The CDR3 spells CASSVLARREQYF. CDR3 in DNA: TGTGCCAGCAGTGTTCTAGCGCGGCGGGAGCAGTACTTC.

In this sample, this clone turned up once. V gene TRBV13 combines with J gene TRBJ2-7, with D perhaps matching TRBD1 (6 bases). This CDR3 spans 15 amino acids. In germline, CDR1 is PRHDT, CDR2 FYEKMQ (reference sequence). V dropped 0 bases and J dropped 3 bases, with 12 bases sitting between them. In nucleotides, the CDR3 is TGTGCCAGCAGCTTAGGGGGGGCCGCTATCTACGAGCAGTACTTC. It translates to CASSLGGAAIYEQYF.

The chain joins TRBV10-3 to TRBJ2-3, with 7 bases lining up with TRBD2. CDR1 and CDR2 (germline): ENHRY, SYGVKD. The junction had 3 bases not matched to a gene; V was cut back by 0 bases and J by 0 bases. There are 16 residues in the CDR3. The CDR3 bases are TGTGCCATCAGTGAGTCGGGAGGGTCTAGCACAGATACGCAGTATTTT. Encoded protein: CAISESGGSSTDTQYF.

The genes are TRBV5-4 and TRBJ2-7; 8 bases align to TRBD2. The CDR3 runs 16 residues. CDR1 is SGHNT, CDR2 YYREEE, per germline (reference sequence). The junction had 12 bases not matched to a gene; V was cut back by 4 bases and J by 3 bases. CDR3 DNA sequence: TGTGCCAGCAGCCCGGCCGGAGGTAGCGGGAACTACGAGCAGTACTTC. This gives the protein CASSPAGGSGNYEQYF.

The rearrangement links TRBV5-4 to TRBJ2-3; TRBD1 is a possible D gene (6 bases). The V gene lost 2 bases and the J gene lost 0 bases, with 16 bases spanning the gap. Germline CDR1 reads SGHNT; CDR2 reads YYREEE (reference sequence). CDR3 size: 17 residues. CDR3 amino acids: CASSFGPGHPSTDTQYF. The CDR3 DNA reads TGTGCCAGCAGCTTTGGTCCGGGACACCCAAGCACAGATACGCAGTATTTT. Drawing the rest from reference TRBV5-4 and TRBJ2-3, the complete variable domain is ETGVTQSPTHLIKTRGQQVTLRCSSQSGHNTVSWYQQALGQGPQFIFQYYREEENGRGNFPPRFSGLQFPNYSSELNVNALELDDSALYLCASSFGPGHPSTDTQYFGPGTRLTVL.

CDR3 sequence: CASSFERTGELFF. The DNA of the CDR3 is TGTGCCAGCAGTTTTGAGCGAACCGGGGAGCTGTTTTTT. The genes are TRBV27 and TRBJ2-2; no firm D call. There are 13 residues in the CDR3. V lost 3 bases and J 5 bases, leaving 7 bases between the germline ends. Germline V gene sequence: CDR1 MNHEY, CDR2 SMNVEV (reference sequence).

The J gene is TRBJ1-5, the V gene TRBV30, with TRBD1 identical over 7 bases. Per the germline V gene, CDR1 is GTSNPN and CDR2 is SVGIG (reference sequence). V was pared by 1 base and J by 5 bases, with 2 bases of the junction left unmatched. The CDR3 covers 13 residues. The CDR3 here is CAWSETGYQPQHF. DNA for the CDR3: TGTGCCTGGAGTGAGACAGGGTATCAGCCCCAGCATTTT.

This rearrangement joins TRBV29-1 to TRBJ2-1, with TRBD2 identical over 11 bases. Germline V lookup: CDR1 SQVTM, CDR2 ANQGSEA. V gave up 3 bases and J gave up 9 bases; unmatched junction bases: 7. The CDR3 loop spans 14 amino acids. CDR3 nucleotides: TGCAGCGTTGATGAACTAGCGGGAGTTGGTGAGCAGTTCTTC. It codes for CSVDELAGVGEQFF.

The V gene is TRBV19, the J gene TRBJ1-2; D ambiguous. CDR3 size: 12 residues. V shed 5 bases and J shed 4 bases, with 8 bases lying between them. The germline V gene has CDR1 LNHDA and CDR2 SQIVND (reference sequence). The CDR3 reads CASSWAGYGYTF. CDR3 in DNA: TGTGCCAGTAGTTGGGCAGGCTATGGCTACACCTTC.

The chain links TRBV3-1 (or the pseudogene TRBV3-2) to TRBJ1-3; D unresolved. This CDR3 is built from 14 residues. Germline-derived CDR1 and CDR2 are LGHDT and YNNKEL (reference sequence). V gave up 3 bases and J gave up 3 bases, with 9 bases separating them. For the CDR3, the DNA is TGTGCCAGCAGCCAGAAGTCCGGTGGAAACACCATATATTTT. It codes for CASSQKSGGNTIYF.

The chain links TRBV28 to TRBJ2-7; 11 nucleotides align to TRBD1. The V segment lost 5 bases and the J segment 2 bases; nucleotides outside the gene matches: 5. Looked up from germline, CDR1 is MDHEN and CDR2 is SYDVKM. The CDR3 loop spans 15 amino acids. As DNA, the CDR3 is TGTGCCAGCAGTAATGAGGGACAGGGGGCCTACGAGCAGTACTTC. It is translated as CASSNEGQGAYEQYF.

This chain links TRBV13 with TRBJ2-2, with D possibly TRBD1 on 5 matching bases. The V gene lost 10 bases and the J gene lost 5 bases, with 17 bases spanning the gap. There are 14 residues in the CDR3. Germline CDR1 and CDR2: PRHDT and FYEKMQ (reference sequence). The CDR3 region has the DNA TGTGCCATCACCCGCGACGACAGTACCGGGGAGCTGTTTTTT. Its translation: CAITRDDSTGELFF.

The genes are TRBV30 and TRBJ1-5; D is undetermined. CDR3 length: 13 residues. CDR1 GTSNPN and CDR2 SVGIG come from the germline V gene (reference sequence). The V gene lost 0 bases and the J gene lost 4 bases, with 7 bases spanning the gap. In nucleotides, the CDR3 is TGTGCCTGGAGTGTGCAGGAAAATCAGCCCCAGCATTTT. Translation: CAWSVQENQPQHF.

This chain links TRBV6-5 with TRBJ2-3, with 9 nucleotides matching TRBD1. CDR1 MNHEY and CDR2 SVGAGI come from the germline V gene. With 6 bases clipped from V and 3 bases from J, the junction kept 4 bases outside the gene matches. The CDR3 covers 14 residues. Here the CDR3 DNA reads TGTGCCAGCAGGGGACAGGGTCTGACAGATACGCAGTATTTT. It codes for CASRGQGLTDTQYF.

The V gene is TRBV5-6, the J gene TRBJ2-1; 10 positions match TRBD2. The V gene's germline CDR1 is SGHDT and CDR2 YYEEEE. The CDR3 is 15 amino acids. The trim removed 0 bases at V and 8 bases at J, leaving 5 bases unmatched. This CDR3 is CASSLVPSGSDEQFF. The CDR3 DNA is TGTGCCAGCAGCTTGGTGCCTAGCGGGAGCGATGAGCAGTTCTTC.

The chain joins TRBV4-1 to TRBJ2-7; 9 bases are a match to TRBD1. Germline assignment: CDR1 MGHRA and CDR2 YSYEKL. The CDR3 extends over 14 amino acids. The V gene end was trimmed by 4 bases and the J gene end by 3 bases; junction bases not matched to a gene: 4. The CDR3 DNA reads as TGCGCCAGCAGCCCCGGGACAGGGTTCTACGAGCAGTACTTC. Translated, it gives CASSPGTGFYEQYF.

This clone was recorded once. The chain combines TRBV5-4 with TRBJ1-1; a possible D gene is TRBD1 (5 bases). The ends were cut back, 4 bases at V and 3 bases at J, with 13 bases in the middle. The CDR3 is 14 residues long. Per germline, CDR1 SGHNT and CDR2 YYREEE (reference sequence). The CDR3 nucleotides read TGTGCCAGCAGCCCCCCGTCCAGGGACACTGAAGCTTTCTTT. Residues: CASSPPSRDTEAFF.

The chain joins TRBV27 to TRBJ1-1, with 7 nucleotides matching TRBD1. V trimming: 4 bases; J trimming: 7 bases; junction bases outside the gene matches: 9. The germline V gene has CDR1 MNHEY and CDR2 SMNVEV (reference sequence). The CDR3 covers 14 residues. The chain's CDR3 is CASSSSQGWSEAFF. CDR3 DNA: TGTGCCAGCAGTTCATCACAGGGGTGGAGTGAAGCTTTCTTT.

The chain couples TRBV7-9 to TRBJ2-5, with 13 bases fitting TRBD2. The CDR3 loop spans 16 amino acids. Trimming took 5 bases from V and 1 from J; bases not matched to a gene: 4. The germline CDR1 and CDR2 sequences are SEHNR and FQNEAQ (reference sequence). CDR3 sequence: CASSVLAGGGQETQYF. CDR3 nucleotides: TGTGCCAGCAGCGTACTAGCGGGAGGGGGCCAAGAGACCCAGTACTTC.

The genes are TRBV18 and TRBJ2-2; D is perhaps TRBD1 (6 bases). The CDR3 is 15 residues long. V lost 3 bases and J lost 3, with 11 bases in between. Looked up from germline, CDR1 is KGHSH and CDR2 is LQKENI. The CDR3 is CASSPQRTDTGELFF. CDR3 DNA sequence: TGTGCCAGCTCACCTCAAAGGACAGACACCGGGGAGCTGTTTTTT.

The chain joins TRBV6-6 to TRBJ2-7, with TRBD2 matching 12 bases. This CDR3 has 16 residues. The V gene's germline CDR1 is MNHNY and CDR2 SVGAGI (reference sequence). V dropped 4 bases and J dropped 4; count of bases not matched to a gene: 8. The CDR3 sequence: CASSSNRLAGEYEQYF. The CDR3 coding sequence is TGTGCCAGCAGTTCGAATAGACTAGCGGGAGAATACGAGCAGTACTTC.